The sequence of this TCR beta chain was determined in a study of tumor-infiltrating lymphocytes in primary liver carcinoma. Study-wide background: Spanning 4.2 to 10 cm, the tumors were T1-T3 N0M0.

Using a constant-region primer together with ProtoScript II reverse transcriptase, TCR beta cDNA was made from 450 to 600 ng of total RNA. Slightly modified ARM-PCR with three nested multiplex PCR rounds yielded TCR beta libraries. TCRdb fed the multiplex PCR reads into MiXCR, producing one record per CDR3 protein. The data hold some 130,000 distinct CDR3 sequences, with nearly 70% observed a single time. For each extraction, RNA and DNA were obtained together from approximately 20-30 mg of unsorted bulk tissue. None of the patients had received treatment, and all had chronic HBV infection. Of note for this clonotype: The CDR3 does not end in the conserved phenylalanine or tryptophan, so this is likely a read error.

This clonotype was obtained from a woman aged 55-69 years with primary liver carcinoma and hepatitis B virus infection. Specimen: tumor-adjacent normal liver tissue.

In DNA form, the CDR3 reads TGTGCCAGCAGTTACTCGAGGGTGAGTCAGCCCCAGCATCTT. Its translation is CASSYSRVSQPQHL. The chain combines TRBV6-6 with TRBJ1-5; D gene ambiguous. V lost 0 bases and J lost 6, with 9 bases in between. Germline V CDR1 and CDR2: MNHNY, SVGAGI (reference sequence). CDR3 length equals 14 residues.